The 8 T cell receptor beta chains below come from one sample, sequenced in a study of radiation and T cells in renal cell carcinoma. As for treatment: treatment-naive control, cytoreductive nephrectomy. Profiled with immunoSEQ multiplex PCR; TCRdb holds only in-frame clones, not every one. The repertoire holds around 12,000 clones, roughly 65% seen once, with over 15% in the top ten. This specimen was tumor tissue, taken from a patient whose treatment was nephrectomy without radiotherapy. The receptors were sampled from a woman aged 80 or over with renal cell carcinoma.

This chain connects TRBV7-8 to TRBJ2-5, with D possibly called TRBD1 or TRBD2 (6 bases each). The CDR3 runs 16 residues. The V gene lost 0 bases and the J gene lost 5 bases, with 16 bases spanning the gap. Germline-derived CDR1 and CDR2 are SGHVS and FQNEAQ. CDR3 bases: TGTGCCAGCAGCTTAGCGGGGAACGGGGGCTGGGAGACCCAGTACTTC. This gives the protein CASSLAGNGGWETQYF.

The CDR3 coding sequence is TGTGCCAGCAGCGATAGCGCTAGCGGGGGGGCTGGCGAGCAGTACTTC. Residues: CASSDSASGGAGEQYF. V and J are TRBV9 and TRBJ2-7; 12 bases agree with TRBD2. The CDR3 runs 16 residues. Trimming cost V 3 bases and J 6 bases; bases outside gene matches: 10. Germline loops: CDR1 SGDLS, CDR2 YYNGEE.

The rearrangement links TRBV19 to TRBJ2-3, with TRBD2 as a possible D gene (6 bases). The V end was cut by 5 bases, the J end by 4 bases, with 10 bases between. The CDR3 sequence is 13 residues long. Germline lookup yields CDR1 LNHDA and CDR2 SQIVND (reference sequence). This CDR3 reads CASSLGGADTQYF. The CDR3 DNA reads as TGTGCCAGTAGTCTCGGGGGAGCAGATACGCAGTATTTT. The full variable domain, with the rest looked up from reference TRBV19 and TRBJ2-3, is DGGITQSPKYLFRKEGQNVTLSCEQNLNHDAMYWYRQDPGQGLRLIYYSQIVNDFQKGDIAEGYSVSREKKESFPLTVTSAQKNPTAFYLCASSLGGADTQYFGPGTRLTVL.

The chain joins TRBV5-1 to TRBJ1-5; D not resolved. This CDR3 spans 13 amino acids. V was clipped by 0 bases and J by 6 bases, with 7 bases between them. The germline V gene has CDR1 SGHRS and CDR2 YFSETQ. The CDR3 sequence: CASSLEWGQPQHF. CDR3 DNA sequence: TGCGCCAGCAGCTTGGAATGGGGTCAGCCCCAGCATTTT.

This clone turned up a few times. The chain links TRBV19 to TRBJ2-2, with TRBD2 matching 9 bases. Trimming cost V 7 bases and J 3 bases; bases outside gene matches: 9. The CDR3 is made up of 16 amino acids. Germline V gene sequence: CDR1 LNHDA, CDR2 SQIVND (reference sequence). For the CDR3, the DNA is TGTGCCAGTAAGAAGCGGGGGGCGGTCGACACCGGGGAGCTGTTTTTT. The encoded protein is CASKKRGAVDTGELFF.

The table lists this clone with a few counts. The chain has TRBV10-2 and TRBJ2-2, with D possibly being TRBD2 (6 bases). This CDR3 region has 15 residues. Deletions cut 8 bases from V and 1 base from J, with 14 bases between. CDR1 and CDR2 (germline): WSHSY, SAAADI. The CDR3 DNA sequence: TGCGCCAGCGCCCTTCTGGGGGGGAACACCGGGGAGCTGTTTTTT. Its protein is CASALLGGNTGELFF.

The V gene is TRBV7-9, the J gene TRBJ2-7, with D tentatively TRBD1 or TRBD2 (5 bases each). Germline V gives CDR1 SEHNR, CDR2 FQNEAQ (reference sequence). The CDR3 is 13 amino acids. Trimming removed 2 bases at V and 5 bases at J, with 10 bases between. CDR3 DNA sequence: TGTGCCAGCAGCTTATCAGGGAGTAACGAGCAGTACGTC. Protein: CASSLSGSNEQYV.

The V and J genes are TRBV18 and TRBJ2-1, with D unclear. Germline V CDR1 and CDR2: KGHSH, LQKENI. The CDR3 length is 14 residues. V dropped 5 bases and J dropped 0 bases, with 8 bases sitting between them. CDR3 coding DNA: TGTGCCAGCTCAAGCGAGATCTCCTACAATGAGCAGTTCTTC. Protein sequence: CASSSEISYNEQFF.